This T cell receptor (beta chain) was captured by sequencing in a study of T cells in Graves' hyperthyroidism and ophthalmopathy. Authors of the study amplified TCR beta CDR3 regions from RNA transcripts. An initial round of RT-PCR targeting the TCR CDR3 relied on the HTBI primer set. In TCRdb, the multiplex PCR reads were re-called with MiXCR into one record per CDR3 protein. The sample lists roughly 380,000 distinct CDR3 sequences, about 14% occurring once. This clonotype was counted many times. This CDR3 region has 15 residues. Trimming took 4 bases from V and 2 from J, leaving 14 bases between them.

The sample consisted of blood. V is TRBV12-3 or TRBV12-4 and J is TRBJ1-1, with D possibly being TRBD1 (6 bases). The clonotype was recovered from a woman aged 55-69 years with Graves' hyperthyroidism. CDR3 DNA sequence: TGTGCCAGCAGTTCACCCGGGACACCAAACACTGAAGCTTTCTTT. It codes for CASSSPGTPNTEAFF.